One and the same sample provided the 6 T cell receptor beta chains below, sequenced in a study of blood T cell repertoires in COVID-19. Libraries were prepared by immunoSEQ multiplex PCR; TCRdb keeps only in-frame clonotypes and omits some of them. The table has under 200,000 clones, 80% to 85% seen once; the top ten hold less than 15%. The sequencing input was peripheral blood. Receptors were obtained from a man aged 18 to 29 with active or convalescent COVID-19.

The chain joins TRBV7-2 to TRBJ2-2, with unresolved D. The CDR3 covers 14 residues. Trimming took 2 bases from V and 1 from J, leaving 5 bases between them. CDR1 is SGHTA, CDR2 FQGNSA, per germline. CDR3 region: CASSLNRNTGELFF. The CDR3, as DNA: TGTGCCAGCAGCTTAAACAGGAACACCGGGGAGCTGTTTTTT.

The chain has TRBV19 and TRBJ1-2; TRBD1 agrees at 8 bases. Germline V CDR1 and CDR2: LNHDA, SQIVND (reference sequence). After removal of 5 bases from V and 2 bases from J, the junction contained 7 bases not matched to a gene. This CDR3 contains 15 residues. The CDR3 region has the DNA TGTGCCAGTAGTGGGTCCGGGACAGGCAACTATGGCTACACCTTC. It codes for CASSGSGTGNYGYTF. The full variable domain, rest sourced from reference TRBV19 and TRBJ1-2, is DGGITQSPKYLFRKEGQNVTLSCEQNLNHDAMYWYRQDPGQGLRLIYYSQIVNDFQKGDIAEGYSVSREKKESFPLTVTSAQKNPTAFYLCASSGSGTGNYGYTFGSGTRLTVV.

The rearrangement joins TRBV20-1 to TRBJ1-1; D might be TRBD1 (5 bases). The CDR3 length is 10 residues. Germline lookup yields CDR1 DFQATT and CDR2 SNEGSKA (reference sequence). The V and J ends lost 3 bases and 7 bases respectively, with 6 bases between them. The CDR3 DNA reads as TGCAGTGCTAGTGGACATGAAGCTTTCTTT. Translated: CSASGHEAFF.

The CDR3 DNA follows: TGTGCCAGCAGCCGAGCGGGATTGAACACCGGGGAGCTGTTTTTT. It yields the protein CASSRAGLNTGELFF. This sequence joins TRBV13 and TRBJ2-2; 7 bases are shared with TRBD2. Unmatched junction bases numbered 4, after V lost 5 bases and J lost 1 base. The length of the CDR3 is 15 residues. CDR1 is PRHDT and CDR2 is FYEKMQ in the germline V gene (reference sequence).

The chain couples TRBV7-2 to TRBJ1-5, with D perhaps TRBD1 (5 bases). Per germline, CDR1 SGHTA and CDR2 FQGNSA. The CDR3 extends over 18 amino acids. V lost 4 bases and J lost 6, with 25 bases in between. The CDR3 is CASSSRGRAIGGGQPQHF. The CDR3 DNA is TGTGCCAGCAGCTCCCGAGGGAGGGCGATCGGGGGAGGTCAGCCCCAGCATTTT.

The rearrangement uses TRBV29-1 and TRBJ2-7; D is possibly TRBD1 (6 bases). The CDR3 totals 12 residues. Trimming left V 6 bases short and J 3 bases short, with 12 bases between. Looked up from germline, CDR1 is SQVTM and CDR2 is ANQGSEA. CDR3 nucleotide sequence: TGCAGCGTCCGGGACACGAGCTACGAGCAGTACTTC. Its translation: CSVRDTSYEQYF.